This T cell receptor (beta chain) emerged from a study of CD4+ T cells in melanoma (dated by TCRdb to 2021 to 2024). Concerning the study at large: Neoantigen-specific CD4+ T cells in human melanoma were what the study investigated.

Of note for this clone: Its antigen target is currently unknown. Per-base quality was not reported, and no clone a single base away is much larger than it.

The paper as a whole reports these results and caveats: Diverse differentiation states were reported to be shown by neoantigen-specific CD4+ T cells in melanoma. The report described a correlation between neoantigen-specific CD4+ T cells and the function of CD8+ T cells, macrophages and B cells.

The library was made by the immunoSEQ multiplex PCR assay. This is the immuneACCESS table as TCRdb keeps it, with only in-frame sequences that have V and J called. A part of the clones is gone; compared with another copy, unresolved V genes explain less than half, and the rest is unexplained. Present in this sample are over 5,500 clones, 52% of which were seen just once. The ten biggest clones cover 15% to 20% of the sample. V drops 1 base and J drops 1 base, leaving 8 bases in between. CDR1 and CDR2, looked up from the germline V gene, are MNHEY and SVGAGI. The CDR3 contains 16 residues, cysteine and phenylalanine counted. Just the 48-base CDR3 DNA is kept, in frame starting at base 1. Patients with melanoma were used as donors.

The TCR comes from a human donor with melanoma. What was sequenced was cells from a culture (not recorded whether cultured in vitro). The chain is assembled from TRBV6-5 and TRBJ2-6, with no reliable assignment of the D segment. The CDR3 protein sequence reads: CASSYFGRSGANVLTF. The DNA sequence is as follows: TGTGCCAGCAGTTACTTCGGGCGGTCTGGGGCCAACGTCCTGACTTTC.